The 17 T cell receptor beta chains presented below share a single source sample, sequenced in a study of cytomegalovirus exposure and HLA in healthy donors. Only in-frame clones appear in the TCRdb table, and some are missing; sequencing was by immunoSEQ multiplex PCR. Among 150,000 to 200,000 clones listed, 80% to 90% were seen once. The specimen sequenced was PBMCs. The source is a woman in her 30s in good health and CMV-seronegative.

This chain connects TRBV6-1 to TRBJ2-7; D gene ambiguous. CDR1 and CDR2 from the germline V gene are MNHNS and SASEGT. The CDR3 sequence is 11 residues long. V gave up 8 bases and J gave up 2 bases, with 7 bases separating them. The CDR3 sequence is CASCGTYEQYF. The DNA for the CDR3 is TGTGCCAGCTGTGGGACCTACGAGCAGTACTTC.

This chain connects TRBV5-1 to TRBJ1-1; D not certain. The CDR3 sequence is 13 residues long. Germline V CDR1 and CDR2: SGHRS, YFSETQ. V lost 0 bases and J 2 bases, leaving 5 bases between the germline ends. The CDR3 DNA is TGCGCCAGCAGCTTGGGGCCCAACACTGAAGCTTTCTTT. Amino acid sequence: CASSLGPNTEAFF. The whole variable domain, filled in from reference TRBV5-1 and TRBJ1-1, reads KAGVTQTPRYLIKTRGQQVTLSCSPISGHRSVSWYQQTPGQGLQFLFEYFSETQRNKGNFPGRFSGRQFSNSRSEMNVSTLELGDSALYLCASSLGPNTEAFFGQGTRLTVV.

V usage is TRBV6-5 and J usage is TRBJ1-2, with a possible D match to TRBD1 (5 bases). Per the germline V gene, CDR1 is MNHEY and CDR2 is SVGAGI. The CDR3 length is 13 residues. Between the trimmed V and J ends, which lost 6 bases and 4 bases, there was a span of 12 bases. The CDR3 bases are TGTGCCAGCAGCAGTCAGGGCTTCTATGGCTACACCTTC. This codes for CASSSQGFYGYTF.

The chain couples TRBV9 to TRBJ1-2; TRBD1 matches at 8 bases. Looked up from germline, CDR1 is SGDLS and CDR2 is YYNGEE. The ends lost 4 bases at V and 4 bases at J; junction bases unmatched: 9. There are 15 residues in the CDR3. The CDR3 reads CASSIGQGGLYGYTF. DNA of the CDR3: TGTGCCAGCAGCATCGGACAGGGCGGACTCTATGGCTACACCTTC.

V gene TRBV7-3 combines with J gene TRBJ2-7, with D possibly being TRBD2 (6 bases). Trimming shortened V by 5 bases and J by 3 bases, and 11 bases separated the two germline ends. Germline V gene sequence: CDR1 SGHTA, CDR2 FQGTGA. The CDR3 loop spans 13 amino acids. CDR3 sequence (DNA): TGTGCCAGCAGCCAAGACGGGGGCTACGAGCAGTACTTC. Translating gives CASSQDGGYEQYF.

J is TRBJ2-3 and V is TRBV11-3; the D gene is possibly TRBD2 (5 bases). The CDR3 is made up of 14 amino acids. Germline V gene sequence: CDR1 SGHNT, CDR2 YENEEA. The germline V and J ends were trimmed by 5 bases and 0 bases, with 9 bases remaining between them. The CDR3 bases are TGTGCCAGCAGCCCAGCGGAGAGCACAGATACGCAGTATTTT. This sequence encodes CASSPAESTDTQYF.

The DNA of the CDR3 is TGTGCCAGCACCCCGCGGGGGCGCGAAGGCTACACCTTC. It specifies CASTPRGREGYTF. The rearrangement links TRBV5-6 to TRBJ1-2, with a weak D call TRBD1 (6 bases). This CDR3 is 13 amino acids long. Trimming shortened V by 6 bases and J by 8 bases, and 17 bases separated the two germline ends. In germline, CDR1 is SGHDT, CDR2 YYEEEE.

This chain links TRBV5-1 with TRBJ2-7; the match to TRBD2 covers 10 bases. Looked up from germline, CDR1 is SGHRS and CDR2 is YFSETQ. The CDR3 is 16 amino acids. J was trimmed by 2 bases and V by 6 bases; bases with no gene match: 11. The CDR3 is CASKRGPSGRAYEQYF. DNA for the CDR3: TGCGCCAGCAAACGAGGCCCGAGCGGGAGGGCCTACGAGCAGTACTTC.

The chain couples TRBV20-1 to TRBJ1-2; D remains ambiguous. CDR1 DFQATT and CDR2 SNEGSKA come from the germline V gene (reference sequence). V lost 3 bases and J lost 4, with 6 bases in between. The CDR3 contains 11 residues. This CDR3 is CSASDPYGYTF. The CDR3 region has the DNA TGCAGTGCTAGCGATCCCTATGGCTACACCTTC.

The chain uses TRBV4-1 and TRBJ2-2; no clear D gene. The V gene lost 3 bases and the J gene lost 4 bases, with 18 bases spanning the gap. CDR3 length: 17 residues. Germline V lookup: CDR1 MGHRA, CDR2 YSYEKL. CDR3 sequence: CASSHRNGPTFTGELFF. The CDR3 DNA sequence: TGCGCCAGCAGCCACCGAAACGGGCCTACCTTCACCGGGGAGCTGTTTTTT.

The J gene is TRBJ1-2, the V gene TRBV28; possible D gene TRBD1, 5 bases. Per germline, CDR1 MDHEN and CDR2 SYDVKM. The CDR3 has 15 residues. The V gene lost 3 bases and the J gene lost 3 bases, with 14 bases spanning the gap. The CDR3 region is CASSFRGRGDYGYTF. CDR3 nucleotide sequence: TGTGCCAGCAGTTTCCGGGGGAGAGGCGACTATGGCTACACCTTC.

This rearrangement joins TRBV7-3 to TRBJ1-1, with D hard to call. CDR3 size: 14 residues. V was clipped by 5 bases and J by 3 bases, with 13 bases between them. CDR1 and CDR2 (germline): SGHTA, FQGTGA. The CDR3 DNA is TGTGCCAGCAGCAGGCGAGGGCGGGACACTGAAGCTTTCTTT. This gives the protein CASSRRGRDTEAFF.

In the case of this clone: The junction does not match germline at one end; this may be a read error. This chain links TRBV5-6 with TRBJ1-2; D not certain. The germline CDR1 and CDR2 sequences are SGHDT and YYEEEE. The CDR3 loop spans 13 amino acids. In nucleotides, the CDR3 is TGTGCCAGCAGCTTGGCTACAAGCTATGGCCACACCTTC. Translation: CASSLATSYGHTF.

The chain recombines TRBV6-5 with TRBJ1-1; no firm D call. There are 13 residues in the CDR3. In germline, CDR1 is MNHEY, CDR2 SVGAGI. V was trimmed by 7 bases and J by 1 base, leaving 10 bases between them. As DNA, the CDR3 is TGTGCCAGCATCGGGCAAGCGAACACTGAAGCTTTCTTT. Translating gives CASIGQANTEAFF.

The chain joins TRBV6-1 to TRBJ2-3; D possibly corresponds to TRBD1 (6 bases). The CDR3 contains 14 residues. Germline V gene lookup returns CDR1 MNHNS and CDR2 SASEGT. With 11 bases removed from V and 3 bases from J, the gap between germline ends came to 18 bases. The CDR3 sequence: CAGKKPQGTDTQYF. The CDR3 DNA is TGTGCCGGGAAGAAACCACAGGGAACAGATACGCAGTATTTT.

DNA of the CDR3: TGTGCCAGCAGCTTTTTCTCCGGGACTAGCAAGCTCCTTGAGCAGTTCTTC. It codes for CASSFFSGTSKLLEQFF. This chain connects TRBV7-2 to TRBJ2-1; TRBD2 aligns across 9 bases. V dropped 3 bases and J dropped 9; count of bases not matched to a gene: 15. This CDR3 spans 17 amino acids. Germline V CDR1 and CDR2: SGHTA, FQGNSA.

CDR3 sequence reads: CASSPDGNPYNEQFF. In DNA, the CDR3 is TGTGCCAGCAGCCCGGACGGAAATCCTTACAATGAGCAGTTCTTC. V usage is TRBV2 and J usage is TRBJ2-1; D uncertain. The ends were cut back, 6 bases at V and 4 bases at J, with 16 bases in the middle. The germline gives CDR1 SNHLY, CDR2 FYNNEI. The CDR3 is 15 residues long.